A selection of T cell receptor beta chains follows, all from one sample in a study of PD-1 blockade in classical Hodgkin lymphoma. Sequencing used immunoSEQ multiplex PCR; TCRdb keeps in-frame clones, though not all of them. In the table there are some 13,000 clones, 85% to 90% of which are singletons. The material was peripheral blood mononuclear cells (PBMCs), obtained at baseline. The receptors shown here come from a human donor with classical Hodgkin lymphoma. Both conserved end residues are part of each CDR3. The D gene is left open where the match is weak. Clone size is shown for a subset of rows, as once, few, many or a class of expanded clone.

v_call	j_call	clone_size	d_call	cdr3_aa	cdr3_nt
TRBV10-3	TRBJ2-2	NA	NA	CAISESKGTNTGELFF	TGTGCCATCAGTGAGTCGAAGGGGACGAACACCGGGGAGCTGTTTTTT
TRBV29-1	TRBJ1-3	NA	NA	CSVETGTSGNTIYF	TGCAGCGTTGAAACCGGGACATCTGGAAACACCATATATTTT
TRBV6-1	TRBJ2-7	NA	NA	CASSPSAAYEQYF	TGTGCCAGCAGCCCCTCCGCAGCCTACGAGCAGTACTTC
TRBV27	TRBJ2-1	hyperexpanded	TRBD1	CASRGTGSFLSYNEQFF	TGTGCCAGCCGGGGGACAGGTTCGTTCCTCTCCTACAATGAGCAGTTCTTC
TRBV18	TRBJ2-5	NA	TRBD1	CASSPGQGETQYF	TGTGCCAGCTCACCAGGACAGGGAGAGACCCAGTACTTC
TRBV6-5	TRBJ2-3	NA	NA	CASSSQWGGTDTQYF	TGTGCCAGCAGTTCTCAGTGGGGGGGCACAGATACGCAGTATTTT
TRBV6-1	TRBJ2-7	NA	TRBD1	CASRGTGGYEQYF	TGTGCCAGCAGAGGGACAGGGGGCTACGAGCAGTACTTC
TRBV6-6	TRBJ1-1	NA	NA	CASSSLTGNTEAFF	TGTGCCAGCAGTTCCTTGACAGGGAACACTGAAGCTTTCTTT
TRBV19	TRBJ2-5	once	NA	CASSIDSAGKETQYF	TGTGCCAGTAGTATAGATAGCGCGGGGAAGGAGACCCAGTACTTC
TRBV6-5	TRBJ2-1	NA	TRBD1	CASSYSRQGEEEQFF	TGTGCCAGCAGTTACTCAAGACAGGGGGAAGAGGAGCAGTTCTTC
TRBV28	TRBJ2-3	NA	TRBD2	CASSFPLGGSTDTQYF	TGTGCCAGCAGTTTCCCACTGGGGGGGAGCACAGATACGCAGTATTTT
TRBV4-1	TRBJ1-1	NA	NA	CASSPRETMITEAFF	TGCGCCAGCAGCCCCCGGGAGACCATGATCACTGAAGCTTTCTTT
TRBV19	TRBJ1-1	NA	NA	CASSIARGFENEAFF	TGTGCCAGTAGTATAGCCCGGGGATTTGAAAATGAAGCTTTCTTT
TRBV2	TRBJ2-3	NA	NA	CASSAGTGADTQYF	TGTGCCAGCAGTGCAGGGACTGGGGCAGATACGCAGTATTTT
TRBV7-9	TRBJ1-1	NA	NA	CASSLGWENTEAFF	TGTGCCAGCAGCTTAGGTTGGGAGAACACTGAAGCTTTCTTT
TRBV30	TRBJ2-7	medium-sized	TRBD1	CAWSPRDRGHSYEQYF	TGTGCCTGGAGTCCCCGGGACAGGGGGCATAGCTACGAGCAGTACTTC
TRBV6-5	TRBJ2-1	NA	NA	CASSYSLSYNEQFF	TGTGCCAGCAGTTACTCGCTCTCCTACAATGAGCAGTTCTTC
TRBV6-1	TRBJ2-7	NA	TRBD1	CASRIQWTGGYEQYF	TGTGCCAGCAGAATCCAGTGGACAGGGGGCTACGAGCAGTACTTC
TRBV5-4	TRBJ2-6	NA	NA	CASSLGSPGGANVLTF	TGTGCCAGCTCCCTGGGGTCTCCAGGGGGGGCCAACGTCCTGACTTTC
TRBV19	TRBJ1-3	NA	NA	CASSISVGNTIYF	TGTGCCAGTAGTATATCCGTAGGAAACACCATATATTTT
TRBV5-4	TRBJ1-1	NA	NA	CASSLFSRDTEAFF	TGTGCCAGCAGCTTGTTTTCCAGAGACACTGAAGCTTTCTTT
TRBV27	TRBJ2-7	NA	NA	CASRWGAGSSYEQYF	TGTGCCAGCAGGTGGGGGGCGGGGAGCTCCTACGAGCAGTACTTC
TRBV5-4	TRBJ1-6	NA	NA	CASSSSGHLGSPLHF	TGTGCCAGCAGCTCTTCAGGGCACCTCGGCTCACCCCTCCACTTT